Listed here are 11 T cell receptor beta chains from one sample, sequenced in a study of Graves' ophthalmopathy and Graves' hyperthyroidism. The authors amplified TCR beta CDR3 regions from RNA transcripts. HTBI primers were used in a first-round RT-PCR, which preceded a second-round multiplex PCR. TCRdb re-called the multiplex PCR reads with MiXCR, one entry per CDR3 protein. The sample gives 400,000 or so distinct CDR3 sequences, approximately 15% of which show up once; 5.5% to 8% is in the top ten. The sequenced sample was peripheral blood. The receptors were sampled from a woman aged 18-29 years with stable Graves' hyperthyroidism.

In its sample, this clonotype was seen many times. V usage is TRBV6-1 and J usage is TRBJ2-2; possibly TRBD1 or TRBD2 for D (5 bases each). The V gene's germline CDR1 is MNHNS and CDR2 SASEGT. Trimming took 10 bases from V and 2 from J, leaving 11 bases between them. This CDR3 has 13 amino acids. The CDR3 here is CAIRGLNTGELFF. DNA of the CDR3: TGTGCCATCCGGGGCCTAAACACCGGGGAGCTGTTTTTT.

The rearrangement links TRBV14 to TRBJ1-1, with D hard to call. V dropped 8 bases and J dropped 0 bases, with 10 bases sitting between them. CDR1 is SGHDN, CDR2 FVKESK, per germline. The CDR3 length is 13 residues. CDR3 residues: CASCRTLNTEAFF. In DNA, the CDR3 is TGTGCCAGCTGCCGGACGTTGAACACTGAAGCTTTCTTT.

This clonotype occurred many times. The chain is built from TRBV2 and TRBJ2-7, with 7 bases aligning to TRBD2. The CDR3 covers 16 residues. V dropped 1 base and J dropped 2; count of bases not matched to a gene: 8. Germline V CDR1 and CDR2: SNHLY, FYNNEI. The CDR3 region is CASSEGRAGVAYEQYF. DNA of the CDR3: TGTGCCAGCAGTGAAGGTAGGGCGGGAGTGGCCTACGAGCAGTACTTC.

This clonotype was recorded at least ten times. The chain uses TRBV12-5 and TRBJ1-1; D unclear. This CDR3 contains 11 residues. CDR1 and CDR2 from the germline V gene are LGHNT and FRNRAP. The V and J ends lost 6 bases and 2 bases respectively, with 4 bases between them. DNA of the CDR3: TGTGCTAGTGGGGTTAACACTGAAGCTTTCTTT. Translated, it gives CASGVNTEAFF.

This clonotype was recorded many times. The chain joins TRBV25-1 to TRBJ1-1, with D perhaps TRBD1 (5 bases). CDR3 size: 15 residues. Trimming left V 7 bases short and J 5 bases short, with 20 bases between. The germline gives CDR1 MGHDK, CDR2 SYGVNS. The CDR3 DNA is TGTGCCAGCACCGGCAGGGTCCAACTCAGGACTGAAGCTTTCTTT. This encodes CASTGRVQLRTEAFF.

The rearrangement joins TRBV5-1 to TRBJ1-2; 10 nucleotides agree with TRBD1. The CDR3 contains 15 residues. Germline-derived CDR1 and CDR2 are SGHRS and YFSETQ. V shed 7 bases, J shed 3 bases, and the junction held 9 bases outside the gene matches. In DNA, the CDR3 is TGCGCCAGCCGAGACAGGGGGCAAGTGCACTATGGCTACACCTTC. Translated, it gives CASRDRGQVHYGYTF.

This clonotype was recorded many times. This chain links TRBV7-2 with TRBJ1-5; possible D gene TRBD1, 6 bases. CDR3 length equals 13 residues. The germline V gene encodes CDR1 SGHTA and CDR2 FQGNSA. V was trimmed by 5 bases and J by 7 bases, leaving 12 bases between them. The chain's CDR3 is CASSGRGGQPQHF. In nucleotides, the CDR3 is TGTGCCAGCAGCGGCAGGGGCGGACAGCCCCAGCATTTT. Complete variable domain (other parts from reference TRBV7-2 and TRBJ1-5): GAGVSQSPSNKVTEKGKDVELRCDPISGHTALYWYRQSLGQGLEFLIYFQGNSAPDKSGLPSDRFSAERTGGSVSTLTIQRTQQEDSAVYLCASSGRGGQPQHFGDGTRLSIL.

This clonotype was found many times. The chain carries TRBV6-2 or TRBV6-3 and TRBJ2-7; unclear D gene. CDR3 length equals 13 residues. Looked up from germline, CDR1 is MNHEY and CDR2 is SVGEGT. V lost 5 bases, J lost 7 bases, and 15 bases lay in between. The CDR3, as DNA: TGTGCCAGCAGTCTCCTCGGGCTAATGGAGCAGTACTTC. Its protein is CASSLLGLMEQYF.

This clonotype was counted many times. CDR3 coding DNA: TGCAGCGTTGAAAGACACCTGAACACTGAAGCTTTCTTT. This gives the protein CSVERHLNTEAFF. The chain is built from TRBV29-1 and TRBJ1-1; D remains unclear. Trimming shortened V by 2 bases and J by 0 bases, and 7 bases separated the two germline ends. Per the germline V gene, CDR1 is SQVTM and CDR2 is ANQGSEA. This CDR3 region has 13 residues.

This clonotype was seen only once. J is TRBJ1-5 and V is TRBV7-2, with D tentatively TRBD1 (6 bases). Germline V gene lookup returns CDR1 SGHTA and CDR2 FQGNSA. Between the trimmed V and J ends, which lost 6 bases and 3 bases, there was a span of 12 bases. The CDR3 has 14 amino acids. CDR3 amino acids: CASSLRGDNQPQHF. The CDR3 coding sequence is TGTGCCAGCAGTCTAAGGGGGGACAATCAGCCCCAGCATTTT.

This clonotype was observed at least ten times. The chain links TRBV6-1 to TRBJ1-6; TRBD1 matches at 9 bases. This CDR3 comprises 13 residues. Per germline, CDR1 MNHNS and CDR2 SASEGT. V lost 5 bases, J lost 9 bases, and 2 bases stayed unmatched. The DNA for the CDR3 is TGTGCCAGCAGTCGGGACAGGGCTTCACCCCTCCACTTT. It encodes CASSRDRASPLHF.